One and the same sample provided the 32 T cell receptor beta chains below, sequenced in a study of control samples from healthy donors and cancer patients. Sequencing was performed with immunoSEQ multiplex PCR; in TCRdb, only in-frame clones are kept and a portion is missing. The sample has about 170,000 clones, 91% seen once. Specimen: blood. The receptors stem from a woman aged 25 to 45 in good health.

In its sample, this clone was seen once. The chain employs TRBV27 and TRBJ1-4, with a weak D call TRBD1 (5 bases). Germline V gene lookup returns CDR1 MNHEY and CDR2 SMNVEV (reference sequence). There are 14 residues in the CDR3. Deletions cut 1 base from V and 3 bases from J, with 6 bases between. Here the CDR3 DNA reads TGTGCCAGCAGTTTATTGGGGGCTAATGAAAAACTGTTTTTT. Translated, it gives CASSLLGANEKLFF.

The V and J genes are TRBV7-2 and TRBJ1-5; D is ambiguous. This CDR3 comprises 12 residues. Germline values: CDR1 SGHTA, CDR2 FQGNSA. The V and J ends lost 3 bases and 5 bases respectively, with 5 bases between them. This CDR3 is CASSFQDQPQHF. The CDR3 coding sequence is TGTGCCAGCAGCTTCCAAGATCAGCCCCAGCATTTT.

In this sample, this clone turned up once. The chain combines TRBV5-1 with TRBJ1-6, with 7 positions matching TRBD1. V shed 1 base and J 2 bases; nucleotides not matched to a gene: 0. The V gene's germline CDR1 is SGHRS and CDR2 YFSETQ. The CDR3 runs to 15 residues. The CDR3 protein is CASSLQGAYNSPLHF. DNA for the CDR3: TGCGCCAGCAGCTTGCAGGGGGCCTATAATTCACCCCTCCACTTT.

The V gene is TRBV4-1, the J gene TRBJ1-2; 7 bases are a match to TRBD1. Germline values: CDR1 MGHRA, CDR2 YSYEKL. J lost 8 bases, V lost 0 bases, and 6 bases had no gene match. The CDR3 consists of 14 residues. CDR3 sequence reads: CASSQDGTAMGYTF. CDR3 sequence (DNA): TGCGCCAGCAGCCAAGATGGGACAGCTATGGGCTACACCTTC.

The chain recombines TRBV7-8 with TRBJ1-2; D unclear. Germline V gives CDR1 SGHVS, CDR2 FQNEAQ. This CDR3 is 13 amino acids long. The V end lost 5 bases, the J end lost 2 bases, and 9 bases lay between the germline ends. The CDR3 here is CASSPTVNYGYTF. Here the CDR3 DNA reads TGTGCCAGCAGCCCCACAGTCAACTATGGCTACACCTTC.

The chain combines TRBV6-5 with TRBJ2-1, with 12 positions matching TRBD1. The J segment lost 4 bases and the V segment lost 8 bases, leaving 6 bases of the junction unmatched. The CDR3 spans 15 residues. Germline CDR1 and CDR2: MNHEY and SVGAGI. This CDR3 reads CASGPGQGAYNEQFF. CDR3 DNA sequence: TGTGCCAGCGGACCGGGACAGGGGGCATACAATGAGCAGTTCTTC.

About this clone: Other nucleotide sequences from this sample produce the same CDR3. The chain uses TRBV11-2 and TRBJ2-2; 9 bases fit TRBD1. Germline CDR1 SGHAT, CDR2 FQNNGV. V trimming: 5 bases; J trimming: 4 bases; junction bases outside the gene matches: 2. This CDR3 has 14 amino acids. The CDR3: CASSNRGRTGELFF. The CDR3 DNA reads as TGTGCCAGCAGCAACAGGGGGCGCACCGGGGAGCTGTTTTTT.

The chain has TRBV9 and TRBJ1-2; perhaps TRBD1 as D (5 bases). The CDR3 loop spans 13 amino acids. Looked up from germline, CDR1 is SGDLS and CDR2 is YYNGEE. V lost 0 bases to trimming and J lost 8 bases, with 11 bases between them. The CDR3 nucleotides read TGTGCCAGCAGCGTAGTATGGGGGGACGGCTACACCTTC. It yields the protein CASSVVWGDGYTF.

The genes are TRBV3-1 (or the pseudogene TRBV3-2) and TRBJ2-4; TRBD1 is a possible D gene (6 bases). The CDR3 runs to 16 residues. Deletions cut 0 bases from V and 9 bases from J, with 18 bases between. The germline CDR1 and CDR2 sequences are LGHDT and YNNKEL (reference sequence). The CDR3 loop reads CASSQDRARGRGIQYF. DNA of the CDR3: TGTGCCAGCAGCCAAGATAGGGCCAGGGGTCGGGGCATTCAGTACTTC.

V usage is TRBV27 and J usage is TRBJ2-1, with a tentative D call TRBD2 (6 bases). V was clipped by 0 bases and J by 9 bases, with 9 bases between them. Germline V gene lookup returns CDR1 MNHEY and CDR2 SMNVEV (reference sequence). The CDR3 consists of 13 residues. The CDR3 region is CASSLSGSFEQFF. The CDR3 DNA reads TGTGCCAGCAGTTTATCCGGGAGTTTTGAGCAGTTCTTC.

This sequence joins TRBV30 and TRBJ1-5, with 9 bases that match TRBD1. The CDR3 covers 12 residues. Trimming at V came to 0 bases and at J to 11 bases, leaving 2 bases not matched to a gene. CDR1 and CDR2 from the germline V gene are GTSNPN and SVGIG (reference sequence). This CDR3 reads CAWSVGDRAQHF. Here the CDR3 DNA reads TGTGCCTGGAGTGTAGGGGACAGGGCCCAGCATTTT.

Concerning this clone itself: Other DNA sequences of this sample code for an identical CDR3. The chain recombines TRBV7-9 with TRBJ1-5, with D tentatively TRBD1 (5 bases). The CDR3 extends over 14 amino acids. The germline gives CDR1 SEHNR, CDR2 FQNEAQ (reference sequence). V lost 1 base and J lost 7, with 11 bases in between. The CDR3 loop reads CASSLGGWGQPQHF. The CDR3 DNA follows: TGTGCCAGCAGCTTAGGGGGGTGGGGGCAGCCCCAGCATTTT.

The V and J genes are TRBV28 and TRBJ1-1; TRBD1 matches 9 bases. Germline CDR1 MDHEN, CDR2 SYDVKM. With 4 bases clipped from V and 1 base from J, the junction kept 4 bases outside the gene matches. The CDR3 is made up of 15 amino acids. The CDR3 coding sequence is TGTGCCAGCAGTTACTCGGGACAGGGGAACACTGAAGCTTTCTTT. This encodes CASSYSGQGNTEAFF.

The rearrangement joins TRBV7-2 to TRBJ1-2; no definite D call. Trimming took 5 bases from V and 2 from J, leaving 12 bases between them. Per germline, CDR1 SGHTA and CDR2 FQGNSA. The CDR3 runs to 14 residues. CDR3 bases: TGTGCCAGCAGCACCCGCCAGAACAACTATGGCTACACCTTC. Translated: CASSTRQNNYGYTF.

CDR3 residues: CASGDPGTGEETQYF. The CDR3 DNA is TGTGCTAGTGGTGATCCCGGGACAGGGGAAGAGACCCAGTACTTC. V and J are TRBV12-5 and TRBJ2-5; 10 bases map to TRBD1. Germline V CDR1 and CDR2: LGHNT, FRNRAP. The length of the CDR3 is 15 residues. Trimming took 5 bases from V and 3 from J; bases not matched to a gene: 6. The whole variable domain, remainder taken from reference TRBV12-5 and TRBJ2-5, is DARVTQTPRHKVTEMGQEVTMRCQPILGHNTVFWYRQTMMQGLELLAYFRNRAPLDDSGMPKDRFSAEMPDATLATLKIQPSEPRDSAVYFCASGDPGTGEETQYFGPGTRLLVL.

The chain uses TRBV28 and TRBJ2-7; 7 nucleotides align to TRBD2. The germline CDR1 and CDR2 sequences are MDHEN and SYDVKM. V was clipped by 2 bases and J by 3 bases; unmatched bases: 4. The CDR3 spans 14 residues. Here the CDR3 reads CASSLRDYSYEQYF. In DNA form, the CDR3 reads TGTGCCAGCAGTTTACGGGACTACAGCTACGAGCAGTACTTC.

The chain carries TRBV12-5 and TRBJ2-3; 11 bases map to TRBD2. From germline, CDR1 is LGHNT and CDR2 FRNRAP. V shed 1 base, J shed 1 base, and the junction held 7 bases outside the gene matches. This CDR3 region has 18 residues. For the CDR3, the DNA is TGTGCTAGTGGTTTGGGGGCCCTAGCGGGAGGCGGCACAGATACGCAGTATTTT. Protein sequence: CASGLGALAGGGTDTQYF.

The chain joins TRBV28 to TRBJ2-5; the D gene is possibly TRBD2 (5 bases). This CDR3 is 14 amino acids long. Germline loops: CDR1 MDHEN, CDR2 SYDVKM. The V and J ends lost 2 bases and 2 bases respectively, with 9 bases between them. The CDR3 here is CASSLIARQETQYF. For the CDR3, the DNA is TGTGCCAGCAGTTTAATAGCGCGGCAAGAGACCCAGTACTTC.

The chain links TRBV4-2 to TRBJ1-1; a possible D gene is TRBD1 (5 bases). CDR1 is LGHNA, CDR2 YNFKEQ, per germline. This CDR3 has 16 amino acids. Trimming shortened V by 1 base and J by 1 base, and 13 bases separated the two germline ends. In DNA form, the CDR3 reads TGTGCCAGCAGCCAAGGGAGGGGACGGGGGAACACTGAAGCTTTCTTT. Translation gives CASSQGRGRGNTEAFF.

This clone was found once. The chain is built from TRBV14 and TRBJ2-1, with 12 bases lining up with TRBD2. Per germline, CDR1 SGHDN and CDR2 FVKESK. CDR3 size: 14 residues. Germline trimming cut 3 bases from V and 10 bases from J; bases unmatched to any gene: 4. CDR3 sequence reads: CASSHQGLAGEQFF. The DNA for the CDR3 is TGTGCCAGCAGCCACCAAGGACTAGCGGGGGAGCAGTTCTTC.

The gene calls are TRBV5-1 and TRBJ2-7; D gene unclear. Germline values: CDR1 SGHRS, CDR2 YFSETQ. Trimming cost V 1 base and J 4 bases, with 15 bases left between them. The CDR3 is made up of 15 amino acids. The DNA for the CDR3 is TGCGCCAGCAGCTTGACCGGACGTCTAGAGTACGAGCAGTACTTC. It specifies CASSLTGRLEYEQYF. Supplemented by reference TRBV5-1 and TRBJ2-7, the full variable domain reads KAGVTQTPRYLIKTRGQQVTLSCSPISGHRSVSWYQQTPGQGLQFLFEYFSETQRNKGNFPGRFSGRQFSNSRSEMNVSTLELGDSALYLCASSLTGRLEYEQYFGPGTRLTVT.

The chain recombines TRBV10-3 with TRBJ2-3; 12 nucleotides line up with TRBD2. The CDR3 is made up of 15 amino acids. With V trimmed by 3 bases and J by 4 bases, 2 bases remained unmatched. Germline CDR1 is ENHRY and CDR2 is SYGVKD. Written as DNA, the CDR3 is TGTGCCATCAGTGAAGCTAGCGGGAGGGCAGATACGCAGTATTTT. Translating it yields CAISEASGRADTQYF.

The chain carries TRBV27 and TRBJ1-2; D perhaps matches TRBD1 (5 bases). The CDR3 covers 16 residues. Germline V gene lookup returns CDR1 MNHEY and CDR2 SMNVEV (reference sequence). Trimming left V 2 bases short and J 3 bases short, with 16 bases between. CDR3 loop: CASSLHLKGTYYGYTF. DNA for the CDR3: TGTGCCAGCAGTTTACACTTGAAGGGGACTTACTATGGCTACACCTTC.

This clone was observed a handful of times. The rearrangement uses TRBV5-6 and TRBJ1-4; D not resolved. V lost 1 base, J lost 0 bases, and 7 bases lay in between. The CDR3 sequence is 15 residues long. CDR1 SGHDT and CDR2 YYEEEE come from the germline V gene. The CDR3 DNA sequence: TGTGCCAGCAGCTTGTATTCAGCAACTAATGAAAAACTGTTTTTT. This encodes CASSLYSATNEKLFF. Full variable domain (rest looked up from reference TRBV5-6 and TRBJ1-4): DAGVTQSPTHLIKTRGQQVTLRCSPKSGHDTVSWYQQALGQGPQFIFQYYEEEERQRGNFPDRFSGHQFPNYSSELNVNALLLGDSALYLCASSLYSATNEKLFFGSGTQLSVL.

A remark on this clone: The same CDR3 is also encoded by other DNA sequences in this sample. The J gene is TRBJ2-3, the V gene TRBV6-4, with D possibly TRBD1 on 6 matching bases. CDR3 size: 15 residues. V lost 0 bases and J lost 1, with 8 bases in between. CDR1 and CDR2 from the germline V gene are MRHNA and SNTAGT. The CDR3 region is CASSDSGGGTDTQYF. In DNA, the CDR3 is TGTGCCAGCAGTGACTCAGGGGGTGGCACAGATACGCAGTATTTT.

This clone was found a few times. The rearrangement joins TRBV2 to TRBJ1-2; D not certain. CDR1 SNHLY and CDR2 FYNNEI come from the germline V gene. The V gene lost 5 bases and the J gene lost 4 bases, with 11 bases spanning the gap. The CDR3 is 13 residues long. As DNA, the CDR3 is TGTGCCAGCAGTCCGGGATTCCCCTATGGCTACACCTTC. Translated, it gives CASSPGFPYGYTF.

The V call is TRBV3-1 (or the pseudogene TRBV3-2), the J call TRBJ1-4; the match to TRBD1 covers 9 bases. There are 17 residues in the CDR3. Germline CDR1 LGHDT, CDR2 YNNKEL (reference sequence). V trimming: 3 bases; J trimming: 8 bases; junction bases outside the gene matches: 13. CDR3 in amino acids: CASSQAGTGSPMEKLFF. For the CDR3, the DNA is TGTGCCAGCAGCCAGGCCGGGACAGGGTCCCCAATGGAAAAACTGTTTTTT.

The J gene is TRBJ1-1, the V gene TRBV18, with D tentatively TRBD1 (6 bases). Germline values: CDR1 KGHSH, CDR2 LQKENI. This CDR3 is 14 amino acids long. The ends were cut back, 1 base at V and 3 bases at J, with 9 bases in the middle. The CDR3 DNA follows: TGTGCCAGCTCACCACAGGGGGTCCACACTGAAGCTTTCTTT. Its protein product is CASSPQGVHTEAFF.

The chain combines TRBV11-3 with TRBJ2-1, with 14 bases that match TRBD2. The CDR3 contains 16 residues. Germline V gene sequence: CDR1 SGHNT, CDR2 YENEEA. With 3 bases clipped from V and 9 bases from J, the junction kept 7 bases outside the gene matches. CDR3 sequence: CASSFMGTSGSSEQFF. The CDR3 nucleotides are TGTGCCAGCAGCTTCATGGGGACTAGCGGGAGTTCTGAGCAGTTCTTC.

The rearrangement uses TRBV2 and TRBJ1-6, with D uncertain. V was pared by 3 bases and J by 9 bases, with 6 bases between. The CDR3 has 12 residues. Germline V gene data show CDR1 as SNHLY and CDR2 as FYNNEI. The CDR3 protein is CASSDEISPLHF. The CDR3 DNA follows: TGTGCCAGCAGTGATGAGATTTCACCCCTCCACTTT. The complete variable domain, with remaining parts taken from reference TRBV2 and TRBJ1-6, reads EPEVTQTPSHQVTQMGQEVILRCVPISNHLYFYWYRQILGQKVEFLVSFYNNEISEKSEIFDDQFSVERPDGSNFTLKIRSTKLEDSAMYFCASSDEISPLHFGNGTRLTVT.

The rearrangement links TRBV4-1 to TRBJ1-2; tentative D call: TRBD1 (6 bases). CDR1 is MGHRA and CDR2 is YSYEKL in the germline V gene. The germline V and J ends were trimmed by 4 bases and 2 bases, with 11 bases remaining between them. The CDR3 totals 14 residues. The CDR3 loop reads CASSPTGSNYGYTF. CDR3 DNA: TGCGCCAGCAGCCCTACAGGGTCGAACTATGGCTACACCTTC.

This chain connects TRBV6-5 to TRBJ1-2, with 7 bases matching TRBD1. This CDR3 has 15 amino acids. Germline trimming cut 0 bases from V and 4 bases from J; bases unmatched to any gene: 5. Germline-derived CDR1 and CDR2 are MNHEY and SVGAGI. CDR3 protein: CASSYSEGAIYGYTF. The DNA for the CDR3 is TGTGCCAGCAGTTACTCGGAGGGGGCCATCTATGGCTACACCTTC.